This TCR beta chain was profiled in a study of immune heterogeneity within non-small cell lung tumors. The template for each sample was 600 ng of genomic DNA, which had been extracted from bulk tumor tissue. Surgeons took several biopsies per primary tumor, spaced far apart, during surgery. It was patients with untreated, newly diagnosed non-small cell lung cancer who underwent curative surgery. TCR beta CDR3 regions came from multiplex PCR with 32 forward V and 13 reverse J primers. TCRdb called the multiplex PCR reads again in MiXCR, with one record for every CDR3 protein. The sample has about 11,000 distinct CDR3 sequences, 25% to 30% seen once. CDR1 is SGHRS and CDR2 is YFSETQ in the germline V gene. Trimming pared 0 bases from V and 5 bases from J, leaving 9 bases between. The CDR3 consists of 13 residues. This clonotype was picked up many times.

This TCR derives from a middle-aged man with non-small cell lung cancer. Sequences were obtained from lung tumor tissue. The rearrangement links TRBV5-1 to TRBJ2-7; a weak D match, TRBD1 (6 bases). As DNA, the CDR3 is TGCGCCAGCAGCTTGGCAGGGGCCAACGAGCAGTACTTC. This gives the protein CASSLAGANEQYF.